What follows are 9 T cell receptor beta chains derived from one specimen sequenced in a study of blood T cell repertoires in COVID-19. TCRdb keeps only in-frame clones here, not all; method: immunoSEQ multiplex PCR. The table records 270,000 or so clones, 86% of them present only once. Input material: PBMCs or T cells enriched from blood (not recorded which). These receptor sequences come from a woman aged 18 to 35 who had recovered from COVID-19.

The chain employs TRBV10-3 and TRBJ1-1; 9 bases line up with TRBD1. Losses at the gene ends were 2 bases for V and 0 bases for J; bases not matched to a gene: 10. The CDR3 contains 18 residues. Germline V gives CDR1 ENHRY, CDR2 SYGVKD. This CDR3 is CAISENTGTGFMNTEAFF. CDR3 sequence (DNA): TGTGCCATCAGTGAGAATACCGGGACAGGGTTCATGAACACTGAAGCTTTCTTT.

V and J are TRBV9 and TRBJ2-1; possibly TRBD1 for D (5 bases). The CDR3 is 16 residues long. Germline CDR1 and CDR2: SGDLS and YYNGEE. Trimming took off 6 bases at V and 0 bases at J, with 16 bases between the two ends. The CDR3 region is CASTTGPSSSYNEQFF. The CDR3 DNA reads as TGTGCCAGCACCACAGGACCGTCGAGCTCCTACAATGAGCAGTTCTTC.

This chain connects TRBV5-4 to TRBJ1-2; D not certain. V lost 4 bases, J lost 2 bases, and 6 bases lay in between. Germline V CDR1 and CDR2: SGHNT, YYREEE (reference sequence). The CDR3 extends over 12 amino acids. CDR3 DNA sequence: TGTGCCAGCAGCGCCCAGAACTATGGCTACACCTTC. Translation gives CASSAQNYGYTF.

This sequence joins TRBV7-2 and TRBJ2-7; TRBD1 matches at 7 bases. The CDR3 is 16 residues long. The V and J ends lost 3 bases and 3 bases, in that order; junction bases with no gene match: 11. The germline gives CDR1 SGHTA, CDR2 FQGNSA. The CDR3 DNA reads TGTGCCAGCAGCTTCACCGGGACAGAAAAGATCTACGAGCAGTACTTC. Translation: CASSFTGTEKIYEQYF.

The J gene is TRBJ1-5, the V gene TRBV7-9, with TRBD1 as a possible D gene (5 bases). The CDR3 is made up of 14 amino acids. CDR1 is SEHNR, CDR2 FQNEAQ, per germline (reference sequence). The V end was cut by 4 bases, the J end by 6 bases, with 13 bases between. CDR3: CASSSRTSSQPQHF. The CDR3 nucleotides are TGTGCCAGCAGCTCCCGGACATCAAGTCAGCCCCAGCATTTT.

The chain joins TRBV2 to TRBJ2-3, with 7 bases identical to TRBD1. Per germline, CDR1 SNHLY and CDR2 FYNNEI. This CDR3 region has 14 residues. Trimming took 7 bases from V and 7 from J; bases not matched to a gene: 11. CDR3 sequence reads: CASTPTGHSNTQYF. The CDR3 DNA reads TGTGCCAGCACTCCGACAGGGCACTCGAATACGCAGTATTTT. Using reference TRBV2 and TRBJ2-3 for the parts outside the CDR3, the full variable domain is EPEVTQTPSHQVTQMGQEVILRCVPISNHLYFYWYRQILGQKVEFLVSFYNNEISEKSEIFDDQFSVERPDGSNFTLKIRSTKLEDSAMYFCASTPTGHSNTQYFGPGTRLTVL.

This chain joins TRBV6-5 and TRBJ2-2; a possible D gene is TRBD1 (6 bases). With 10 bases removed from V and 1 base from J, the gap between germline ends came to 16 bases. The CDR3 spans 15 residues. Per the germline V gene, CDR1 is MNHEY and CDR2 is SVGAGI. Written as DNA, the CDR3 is TGTGCCACCAGACTAAGGACAGAGAACACCGGGGAGCTGTTTTTT. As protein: CATRLRTENTGELFF.

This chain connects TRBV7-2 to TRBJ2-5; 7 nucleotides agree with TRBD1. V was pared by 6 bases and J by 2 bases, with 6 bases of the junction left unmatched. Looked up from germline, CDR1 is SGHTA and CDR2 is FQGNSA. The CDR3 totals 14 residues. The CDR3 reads CASSPTGRQETQYF. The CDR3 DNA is TGTGCCAGCAGTCCGACAGGGAGACAAGAGACCCAGTACTTC.

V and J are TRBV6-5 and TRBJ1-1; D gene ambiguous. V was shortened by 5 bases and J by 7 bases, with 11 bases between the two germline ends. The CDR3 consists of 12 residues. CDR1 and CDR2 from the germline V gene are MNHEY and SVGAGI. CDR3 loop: CASSLPEGEAFF. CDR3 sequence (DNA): TGTGCCAGCAGTCTCCCGGAGGGTGAAGCTTTCTTT.